Included here is one T cell receptor (beta chain) sequence, with context. No antigen is known for it. Base qualities are missing; no much larger clone stands one base away. The source of the sample is a study of beta chain features in type 1 diabetes (dated by TCRdb to 2017 to 2018). Describing the broader study: No differences in mean age, gender distribution, total cell number or subset yield were found between patients and healthy donors. Naive and central memory subsets were obtained from all 30 or so donors, but regulatory and stem cell-like memory subsets were isolated from only 8 patients and roughly 8 healthy donors. The study compared the TCRB repertoires of sorted circulating CD4+ T cell subsets in recently diagnosed type 1 diabetes patients with those in matched healthy donors. A total of roughly 110 million sorted cells were examined across all samples, and the number of cells per subset was strongly correlated with RNA yield.

The paper as a whole reports these results and caveats: Shorter templates might have been favored by PCR, but patient and control samples were amplified and corrected together, so both groups would have been affected equally by any skew. Naive, central memory and regulatory TCRB repertoires appeared to be more similar among patients than among healthy donors. Sequencing cDNA rather than genomic DNA could over-represent highly expressing activated cells, although activation and CD3 levels did not differ between groups. Fewer insertions and more nucleotide deletions at VDJ recombination sites were observed in patients with type 1 diabetes, implying thymic rearrangement abnormalities. Because small numbers of individuals were included in the HLA sub-analyses, any influence of HLA type on TCRB rearrangement was left unresolved. Type 1 diabetes patients showed a moderate but significant shortening of TCRB CDR3 length in all four CD4+ subsets.

All of the isolated RNA was reverse transcribed with the High Capacity cDNA Reverse Transcription Kit, so expressed TCRB transcripts were sequenced. Deep immunoSEQ sequencing was applied to naive, central memory and regulatory T cell samples, giving an average of roughly 3.6 million total reads per sample. Sorted cells were lysed in RLT buffer and RNA was extracted with DNase-treated RNeasy Micro or Mini kits, depending on cell number. Each cell subset was processed on its own to prevent cross-contamination, while patient and healthy donor samples were processed together. The immunoSEQ multiplex PCR was used to amplify TCRB sequences from cDNA, generating 87-bp fragments that spanned the CDR3 region. Sequencing of the amplicons was done on the Illumina HiSeq platform. In the paper's pipeline: Synthetic template baselines were used to correct PCR bias computationally, reads within Hamming distance 2 were collapsed, and singletons that could not be merged were discarded. Reads were aligned to IMGT to assign V, D and J genes, CDR3 length, and insertions or deletions at six rearrangement sites. Clonotype counts were normalized to sorted cell number within each subset before computing true diversity and Gini coefficients with the tcR R package. The overlap coefficient, calculated on TCRB nucleotide sequences, was used to quantify repertoire sharing. Out-of-frame TCRB sequences from naive cells were analyzed as a proxy for the pre-selection repertoire. As stored in TCRdb, this immuneACCESS dataset retains in-frame rearrangements with V and J assigned. A fraction of the clones does not appear; measured against another copy, unresolved V genes explain less than half of the discrepancy, and the remainder lacks a known reason. V and J calls and clone size are copied from that table; D and trimming were computed from the DNA. The sample data list 240,000 or so clones, and around 14% of these were observed just once. The top ten clonotypes cover approximately 0.02% of the sample.

Including the terminal cysteine and phenylalanine, the CDR3 comprises 16 residues. Just the 48-base CDR3 DNA is kept, in frame starting at base 1. The germline V gene yields SNHLY for CDR1 and FYNNEI for CDR2. Trimming leaves V shorter by 3 bases and J shorter by 6 bases, with the junction holding 6 bases beyond the gene matches. Each donor gave one peripheral blood draw, averaging about 100 mL, which was collected into heparinised tubes. A BD FACSAria II was used to sort naive, central memory, regulatory and stem cell-like memory CD4+ T cells with a panel that included CD45RO, CCR7, CD25, CD127, CD95 and CD27. A purity above 95% was achieved for all sorted populations. Right away, PBMCs were isolated by Lymphoprep density gradient centrifugation and were stained directly, with no culture step. To minimize batch effects, samples were stained and sorted in pairs, one healthy donor with one patient per experiment.

Sequencing was carried out using naive CD4+ T cells from blood. This specimen's cell subset or site label, interpreted: true naive CD4+ T cells. The receptor comes from a young man with type 1 diabetes. Here the chain combines TRBV2 and TRBJ2-5, with TRBD2 identical over 14 junction bases. The DNA reads TGTGCCAGCAGTGACCTGACTAGCGGGGGGGCACAGACCCAGTACTTC. Its translation is CASSDLTSGGAQTQYF.